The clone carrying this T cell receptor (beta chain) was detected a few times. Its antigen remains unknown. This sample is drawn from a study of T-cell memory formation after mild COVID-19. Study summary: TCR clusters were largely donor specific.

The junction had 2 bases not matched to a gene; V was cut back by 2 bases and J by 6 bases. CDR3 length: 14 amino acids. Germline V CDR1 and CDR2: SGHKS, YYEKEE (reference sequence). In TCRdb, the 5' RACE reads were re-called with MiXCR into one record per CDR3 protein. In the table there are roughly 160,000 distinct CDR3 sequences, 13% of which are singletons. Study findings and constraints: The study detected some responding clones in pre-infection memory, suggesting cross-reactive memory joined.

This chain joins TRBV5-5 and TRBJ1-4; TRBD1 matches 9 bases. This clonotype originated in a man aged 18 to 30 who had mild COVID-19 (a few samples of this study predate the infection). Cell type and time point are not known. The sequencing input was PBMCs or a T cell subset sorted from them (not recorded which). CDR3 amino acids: CASSLQGAHEKLFF. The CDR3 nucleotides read TGTGCCAGCAGCTTACAGGGGGCGCATGAAAAACTGTTTTTT. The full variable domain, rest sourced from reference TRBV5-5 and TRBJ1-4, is DAGVTQSPTHLIKTRGQQVTLRCSPISGHKSVSWYQQVLGQGPQFIFQYYEKEERGRGNFPDRFSARQFPNYSSELNVNALLLGDSALYLCASSLQGAHEKLFFGSGTQLSVL.